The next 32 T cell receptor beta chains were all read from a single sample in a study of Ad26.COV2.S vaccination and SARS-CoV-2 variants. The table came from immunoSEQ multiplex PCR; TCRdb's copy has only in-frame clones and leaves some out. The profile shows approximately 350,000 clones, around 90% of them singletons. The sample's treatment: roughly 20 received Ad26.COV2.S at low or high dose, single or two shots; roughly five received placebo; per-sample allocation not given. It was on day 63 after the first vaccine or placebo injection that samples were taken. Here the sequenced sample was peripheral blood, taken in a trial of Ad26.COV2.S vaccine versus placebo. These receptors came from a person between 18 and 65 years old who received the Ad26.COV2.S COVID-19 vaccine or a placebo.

Here the CDR3 reads CASSPPGTDYSGANVLTF. For the CDR3, the DNA is TGCGCCAGCAGTCCCCCCGGGACAGATTACTCTGGGGCCAACGTCCTGACTTTC. The chain links TRBV4-3 to TRBJ2-6; 7 positions match TRBD1. Germline loops: CDR1 LGHNA, CDR2 YSLEER. The J segment lost 0 bases and the V segment lost 6 bases, leaving 11 bases of the junction unmatched. The CDR3 runs 18 residues.

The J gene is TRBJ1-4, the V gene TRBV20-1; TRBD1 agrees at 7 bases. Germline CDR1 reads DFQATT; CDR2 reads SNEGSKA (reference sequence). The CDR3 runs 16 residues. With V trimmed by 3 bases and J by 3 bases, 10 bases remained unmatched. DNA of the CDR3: TGCAGTGCTAGTAAGGGGACAGTTACAGCTAATGAAAAACTGTTTTTT. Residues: CSASKGTVTANEKLFF.

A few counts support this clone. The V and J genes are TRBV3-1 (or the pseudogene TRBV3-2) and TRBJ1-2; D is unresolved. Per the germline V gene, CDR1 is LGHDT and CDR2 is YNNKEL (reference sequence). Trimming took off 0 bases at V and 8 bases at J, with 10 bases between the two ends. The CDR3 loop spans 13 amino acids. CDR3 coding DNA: TGTGCCAGCAGCCAAGATTCCTCATACGGCTACACCTTC. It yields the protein CASSQDSSYGYTF.

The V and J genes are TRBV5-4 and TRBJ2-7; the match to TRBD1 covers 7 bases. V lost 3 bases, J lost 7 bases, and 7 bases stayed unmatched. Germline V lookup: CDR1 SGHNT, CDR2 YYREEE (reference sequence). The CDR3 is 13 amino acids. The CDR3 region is CASSSLQGREQYF. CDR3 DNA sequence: TGTGCCAGCAGCTCATTACAGGGGCGAGAGCAGTACTTC.

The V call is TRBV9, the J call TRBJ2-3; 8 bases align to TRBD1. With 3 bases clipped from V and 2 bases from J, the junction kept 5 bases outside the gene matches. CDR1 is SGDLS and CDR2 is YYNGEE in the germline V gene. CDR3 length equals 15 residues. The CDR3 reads CASSERQGLTDTQYF. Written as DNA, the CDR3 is TGTGCCAGCAGCGAGCGACAGGGGCTCACAGATACGCAGTATTTT.

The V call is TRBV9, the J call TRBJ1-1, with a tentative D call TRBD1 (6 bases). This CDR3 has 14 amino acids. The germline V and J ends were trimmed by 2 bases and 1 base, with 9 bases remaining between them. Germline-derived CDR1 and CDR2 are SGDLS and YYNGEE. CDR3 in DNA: TGTGCCAGCAGCGTTTCAGGGGCGAACACTGAAGCTTTCTTT. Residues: CASSVSGANTEAFF.

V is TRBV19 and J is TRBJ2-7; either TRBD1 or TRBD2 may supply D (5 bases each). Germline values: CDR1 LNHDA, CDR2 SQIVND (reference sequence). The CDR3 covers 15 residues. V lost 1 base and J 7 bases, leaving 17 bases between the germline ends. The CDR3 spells CASSIGRLPREEQYF. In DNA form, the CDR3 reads TGTGCCAGTAGTATAGGACGGCTCCCCAGGGAGGAGCAGTACTTC.

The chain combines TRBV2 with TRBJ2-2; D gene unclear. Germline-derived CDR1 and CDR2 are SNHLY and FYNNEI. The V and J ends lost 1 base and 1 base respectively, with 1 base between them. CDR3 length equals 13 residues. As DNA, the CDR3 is TGTGCCAGCAGTGAAGAGAACACCGGGGAGCTGTTTTTT. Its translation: CASSEENTGELFF.

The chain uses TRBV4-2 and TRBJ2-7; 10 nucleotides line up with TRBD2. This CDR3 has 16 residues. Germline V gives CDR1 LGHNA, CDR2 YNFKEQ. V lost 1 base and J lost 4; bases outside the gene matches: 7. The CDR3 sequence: CASSQVGSGGTYEQYF. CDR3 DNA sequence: TGTGCCAGCAGCCAAGTAGGTAGCGGGGGGACATACGAGCAGTACTTC.

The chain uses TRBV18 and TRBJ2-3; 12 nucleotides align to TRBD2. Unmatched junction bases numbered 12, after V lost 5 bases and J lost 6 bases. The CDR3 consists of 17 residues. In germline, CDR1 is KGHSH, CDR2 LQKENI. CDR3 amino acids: CASSVPSGGARKDTQYF. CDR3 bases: TGTGCCAGCTCAGTTCCTAGCGGGGGGGCCCGCAAGGATACGCAGTATTTT.

CDR3: CASSYGNYGYTF. As DNA, the CDR3 is TGTGCCAGCAGTTACGGAAACTATGGCTACACCTTC. This rearrangement joins TRBV6-2 or TRBV6-3 to TRBJ1-2; D ambiguous. Trimming removed 2 bases at V and 2 bases at J, with 3 bases between. The CDR3 has 12 residues. The germline CDR1 and CDR2 sequences are MNHEY and SVGEGT.

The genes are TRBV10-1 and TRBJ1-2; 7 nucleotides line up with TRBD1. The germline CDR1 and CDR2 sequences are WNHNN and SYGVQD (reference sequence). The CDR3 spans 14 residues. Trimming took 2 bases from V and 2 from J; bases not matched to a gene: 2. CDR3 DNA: TGCGCCAGCAGTGAGGACAGGGCGAACTATGGCTACACCTTC. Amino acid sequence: CASSEDRANYGYTF.

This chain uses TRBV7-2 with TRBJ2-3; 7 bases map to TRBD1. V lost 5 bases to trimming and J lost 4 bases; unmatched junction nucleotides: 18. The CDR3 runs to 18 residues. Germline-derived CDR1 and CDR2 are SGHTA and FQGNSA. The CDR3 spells CASSLRWITGQIPDTQYF. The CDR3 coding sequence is TGTGCCAGCAGCCTCAGGTGGATCACGGGACAGATACCAGATACGCAGTATTTT.

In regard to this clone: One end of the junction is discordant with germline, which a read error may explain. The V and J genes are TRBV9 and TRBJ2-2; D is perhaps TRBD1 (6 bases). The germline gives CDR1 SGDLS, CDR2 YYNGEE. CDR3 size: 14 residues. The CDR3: CASTQQGNSGELFF. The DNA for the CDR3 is TGTGCCAGCACCCAACAGGGAAACAGCGGGGAGCTGTTTTTT.

In nucleotides, the CDR3 is TGTGCCATACCGTATTATTGGGTGACTAACTATGGCTACACCTTC. Translation: CAIPYYWVTNYGYTF. V is TRBV2 and J is TRBJ1-2; D call uncertain. The CDR3 consists of 15 residues. CDR1 is SNHLY, CDR2 FYNNEI, per germline. V lost 10 bases to trimming and J lost 0 bases, with 18 bases between them.

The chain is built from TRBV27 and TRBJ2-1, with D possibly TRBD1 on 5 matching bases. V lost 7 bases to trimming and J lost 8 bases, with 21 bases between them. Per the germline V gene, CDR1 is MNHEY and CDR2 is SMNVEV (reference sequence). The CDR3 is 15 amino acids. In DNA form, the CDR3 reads TGTGCCAGCACCCCTTGGGGCACTTCTATGCATGAGCAGTTCTTC. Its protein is CASTPWGTSMHEQFF.

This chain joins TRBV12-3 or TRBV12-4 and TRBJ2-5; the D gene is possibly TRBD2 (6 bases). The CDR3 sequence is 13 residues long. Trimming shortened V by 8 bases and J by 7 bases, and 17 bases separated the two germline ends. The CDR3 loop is CASGRFREVTQYF. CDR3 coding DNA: TGTGCCAGCGGCCGTTTTAGGGAGGTGACCCAGTACTTC.

CDR3 residues: CASSLDPRSTGELFF. The CDR3 nucleotides are TGTGCCAGCAGCTTAGATCCCCGCAGTACCGGGGAGCTGTTTTTT. This sequence joins TRBV11-2 and TRBJ2-2, with D unclear. This CDR3 is 15 amino acids long. Trimming removed 0 bases at V and 5 bases at J, with 10 bases between. CDR1 is SGHAT and CDR2 is FQNNGV in the germline V gene.

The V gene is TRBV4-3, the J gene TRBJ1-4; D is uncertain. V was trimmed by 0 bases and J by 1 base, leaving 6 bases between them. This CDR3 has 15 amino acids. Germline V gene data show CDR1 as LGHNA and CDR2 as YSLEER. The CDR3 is CASSQDGRTNEKLFF. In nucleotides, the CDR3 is TGCGCCAGCAGCCAAGATGGGAGAACTAATGAAAAACTGTTTTTT.

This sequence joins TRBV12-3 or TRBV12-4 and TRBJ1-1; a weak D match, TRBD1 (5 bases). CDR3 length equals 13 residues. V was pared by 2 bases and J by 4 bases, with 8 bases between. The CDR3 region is CASSLWGVTEAFF. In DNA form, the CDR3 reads TGTGCCAGCAGTTTATGGGGGGTCACTGAAGCTTTCTTT.

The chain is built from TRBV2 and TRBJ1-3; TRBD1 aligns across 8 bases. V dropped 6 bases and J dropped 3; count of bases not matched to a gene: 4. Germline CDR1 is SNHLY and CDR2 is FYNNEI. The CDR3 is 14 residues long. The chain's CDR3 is CASSDRGVGNTIYF. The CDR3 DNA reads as TGTGCCAGCAGCGACAGGGGTGTTGGAAACACCATATATTTT.

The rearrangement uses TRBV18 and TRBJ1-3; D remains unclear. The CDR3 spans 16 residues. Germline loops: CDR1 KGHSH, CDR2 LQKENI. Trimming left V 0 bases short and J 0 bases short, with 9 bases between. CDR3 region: CASSPPGGRSGNTIYF. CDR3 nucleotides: TGTGCCAGCTCACCACCTGGAGGCCGCTCTGGAAACACCATATATTTT.

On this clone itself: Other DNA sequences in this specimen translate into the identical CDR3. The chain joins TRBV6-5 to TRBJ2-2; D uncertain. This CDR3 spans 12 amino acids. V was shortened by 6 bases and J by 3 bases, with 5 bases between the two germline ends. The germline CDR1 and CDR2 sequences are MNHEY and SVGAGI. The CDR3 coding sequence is TGTGCCAGCAGCCGGGACACCGGGGAGCTGTTTTTT. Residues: CASSRDTGELFF.

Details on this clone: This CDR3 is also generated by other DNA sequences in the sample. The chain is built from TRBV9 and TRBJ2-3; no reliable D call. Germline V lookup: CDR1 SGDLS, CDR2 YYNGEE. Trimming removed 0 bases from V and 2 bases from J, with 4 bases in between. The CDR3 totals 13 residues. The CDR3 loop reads CASSVVPTDTQYF. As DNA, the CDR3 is TGTGCCAGCAGCGTAGTACCCACAGATACGCAGTATTTT.

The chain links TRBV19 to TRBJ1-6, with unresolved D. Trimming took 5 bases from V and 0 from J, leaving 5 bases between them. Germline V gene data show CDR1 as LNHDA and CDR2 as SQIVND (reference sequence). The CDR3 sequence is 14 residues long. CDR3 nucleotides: TGTGCCAGTAGTCAGAGCTCCTATAATTCACCCCTCCACTTT. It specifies CASSQSSYNSPLHF.

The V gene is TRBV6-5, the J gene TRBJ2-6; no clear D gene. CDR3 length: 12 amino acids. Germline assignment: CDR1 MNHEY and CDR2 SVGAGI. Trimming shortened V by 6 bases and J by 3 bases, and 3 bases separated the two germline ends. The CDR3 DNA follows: TGTGCCAGCAGCGGTGGGGCCAACGTCCTGACTTTC. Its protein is CASSGGANVLTF.

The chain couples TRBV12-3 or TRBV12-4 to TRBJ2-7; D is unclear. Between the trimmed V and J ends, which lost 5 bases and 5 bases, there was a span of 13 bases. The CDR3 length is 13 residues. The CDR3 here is CASSPPGGHEQYF. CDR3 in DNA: TGTGCCAGCAGTCCCCCCGGCGGCCACGAGCAGTACTTC.

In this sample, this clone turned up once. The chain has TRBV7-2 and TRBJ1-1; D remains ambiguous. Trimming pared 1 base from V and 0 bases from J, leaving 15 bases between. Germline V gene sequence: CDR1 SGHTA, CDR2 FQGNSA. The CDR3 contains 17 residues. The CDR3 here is CASSLVAVTPMNTEAFF. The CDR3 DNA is TGTGCCAGCAGCTTAGTCGCAGTAACCCCTATGAACACTGAAGCTTTCTTT.

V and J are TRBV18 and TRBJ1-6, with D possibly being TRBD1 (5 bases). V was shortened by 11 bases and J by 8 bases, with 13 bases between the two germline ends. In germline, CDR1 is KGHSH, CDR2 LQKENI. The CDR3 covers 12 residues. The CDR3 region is CAARGGDSPLHF. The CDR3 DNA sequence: TGTGCCGCCCGGGGCGGGGATTCACCCCTCCACTTT.

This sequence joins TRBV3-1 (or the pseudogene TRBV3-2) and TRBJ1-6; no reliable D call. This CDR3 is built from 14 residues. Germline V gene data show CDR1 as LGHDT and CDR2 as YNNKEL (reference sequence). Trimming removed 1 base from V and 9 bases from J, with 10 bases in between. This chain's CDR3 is CASSQGASASPLHF. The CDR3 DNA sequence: TGTGCCAGCAGCCAAGGTGCATCGGCTTCACCCCTCCACTTT.

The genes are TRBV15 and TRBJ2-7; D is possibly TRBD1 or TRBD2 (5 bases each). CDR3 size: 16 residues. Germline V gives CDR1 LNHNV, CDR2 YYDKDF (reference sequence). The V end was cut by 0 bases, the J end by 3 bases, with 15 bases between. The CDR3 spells CATSRDRGGEIYEQYF. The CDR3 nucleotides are TGTGCCACCAGCAGAGATCGGGGCGGCGAAATCTACGAGCAGTACTTC.

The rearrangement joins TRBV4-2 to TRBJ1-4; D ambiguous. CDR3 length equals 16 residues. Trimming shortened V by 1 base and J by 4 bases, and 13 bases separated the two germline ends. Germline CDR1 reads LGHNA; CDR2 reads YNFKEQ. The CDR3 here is CASSQVEAGHNEKLFF. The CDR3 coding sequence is TGTGCCAGCAGCCAAGTGGAGGCAGGCCATAATGAAAAACTGTTTTTT.